One T cell receptor beta chain is described in this entry. Its antigen is as yet unknown. These data come from a study of glioma-infiltrating T cells after dendritic cell vaccination. Study results and caveats: No direct clonality-survival link was found; a diverse polyclonal response may matter.

The immunoSEQ assay amplified TCRB CDR3 from up to 2 ug DNA. The primer mix had 60 V beta and 13 J beta primers. Measured with immunoSEQ multiplex PCR; TCRdb has only the in-frame clones, and not every one. The top ten hold 8.5% of the sample, which has tens of thousands of clones, 85% seen once. Trimming pared 1 base from V and 4 bases from J, leaving 5 bases between. Germline V gene data show CDR1 as LGHNT and CDR2 as FRNRAP. This CDR3 comprises 13 residues. Time point denoted: after dendritic cell vaccination, including at tumor progression/relapse. Isocitrate dehydrogenase mutation was absent in all glioblastoma patients.

The V gene is TRBV12-5, the J gene TRBJ1-5, with D uncertain. Source: blood, taken after dendritic cell vaccination. The receptor was isolated from a human donor with glioblastoma. The CDR3 DNA reads TGTGCTAGTGGTTTGGGGGCTAATCAGCCCCAGCATTTT. This gives the protein CASGLGANQPQHF.